This passage covers 18 T cell receptor beta chains from one sample sequenced in a study of cytomegalovirus exposure and HLA in healthy donors. The PCR used 60 Vbeta and 13 Jbeta primers. Only in-frame clones appear in the TCRdb table, and some are missing; sequencing was by immunoSEQ multiplex PCR. The sample has over 150,000 clones, more than 85% seen once. Source material: PBMCs. These receptors all come from a girl in the first two years of life in good health and CMV-seronegative.

The rearrangement links TRBV6-6 to TRBJ1-4; D remains ambiguous. This CDR3 is built from 14 residues. CDR1 and CDR2 from the germline V gene are MNHNY and SVGAGI (reference sequence). Deletions cut 11 bases from V and 0 bases from J, with 13 bases between. The CDR3 bases are TGTGCCTCCTCGGAGAGGACAACTAATGAAAAACTGTTTTTT. It codes for CASSERTTNEKLFF.

This clone was observed once. The chain is built from TRBV6-1 and TRBJ1-3, with 7 bases identical to TRBD1. The germline CDR1 and CDR2 sequences are MNHNS and SASEGT. Trimming cost V 6 bases and J 5 bases; bases outside gene matches: 10. CDR3 length: 15 amino acids. CDR3 loop: CASSDDRVDRNTIYF. In nucleotides, the CDR3 is TGTGCCAGCAGCGATGACAGGGTAGACCGAAACACCATATATTTT.

The chain has TRBV6-1 and TRBJ1-4; perhaps TRBD1 as D (5 bases). The V and J ends lost 9 bases and 8 bases respectively, with 19 bases between them. This CDR3 is 14 amino acids long. The germline V gene has CDR1 MNHNS and CDR2 SASEGT. This chain's CDR3 is CASAVRGIMEKLFF. For the CDR3, the DNA is TGTGCCAGTGCCGTTCGGGGGATCATGGAAAAACTGTTTTTT.

This chain connects TRBV6-5 to TRBJ2-1; the D gene is possibly TRBD1 (5 bases). Trimming left V 6 bases short and J 5 bases short, with 11 bases between. The CDR3 is 13 amino acids. Germline V gives CDR1 MNHEY, CDR2 SVGAGI. CDR3 region: CASRLQANNEQFF. CDR3 DNA: TGTGCCAGCAGGTTACAGGCAAACAATGAGCAGTTCTTC.

The chain joins TRBV29-1 to TRBJ2-3; D is uncertain. CDR1 and CDR2 (germline): SQVTM, ANQGSEA. V was pared by 8 bases and J by 2 bases, with 14 bases between. This CDR3 comprises 13 residues. This CDR3 is CSSTRLLTDTQYF. DNA of the CDR3: TGCAGCTCGACCCGACTCCTCACAGATACGCAGTATTTT.

This sequence joins TRBV12-5 and TRBJ2-1, with 7 bases that match TRBD2. This CDR3 contains 13 residues. CDR1 and CDR2 from the germline V gene are LGHNT and FRNRAP. Trimming removed 7 bases from V and 8 bases from J; junction bases left unmatched: 8. CDR3 sequence: CASAIGRGDEQFF. The CDR3 nucleotides read TGTGCTAGTGCGATAGGGAGGGGCGATGAGCAGTTCTTC.

This rearrangement joins TRBV30 to TRBJ1-3; D is uncertain. The assigned J gene may be wrong: the sequence end matches TRBJ2-2 better. Germline lookup yields CDR1 GTSNPN and CDR2 SVGIG (reference sequence). The CDR3 runs to 12 residues. CDR3 loop: CAWLHAAGELFF. CDR3 nucleotide sequence: TGTGCCTGGTTGCACGCGGCCGGGGAGCTGTTTTTT.

This clone was counted between two and nine times. The chain carries TRBV9 and TRBJ2-7, with 7 bases that match TRBD2. The V and J ends lost 3 bases and 0 bases, in that order; junction bases with no gene match: 3. CDR3 length equals 14 residues. Germline CDR1 is SGDLS and CDR2 is YYNGEE. CDR3 nucleotides: TGTGCCAGCAGCGCGGGAGGAAGCTCCTACGAGCAGTACTTC. Translation: CASSAGGSSYEQYF.

This chain links TRBV4-1 with TRBJ1-3, with unresolved D. The V end was cut by 1 base, the J end by 4 bases, with 11 bases between. Germline CDR1 MGHRA, CDR2 YSYEKL. The length of the CDR3 is 15 residues. The CDR3 loop is CASSQVLSGGNTIYF. The DNA for the CDR3 is TGCGCCAGCAGCCAAGTATTAAGCGGAGGAAACACCATATATTTT.

This chain connects TRBV6-6 to TRBJ1-5; 8 bases align to TRBD1. Germline loops: CDR1 MNHNY, CDR2 SVGAGI (reference sequence). V gave up 6 bases and J gave up 7 bases; unmatched junction bases: 5. This CDR3 contains 13 residues. The CDR3 sequence is CASRQGVKQPQHF. The DNA of the CDR3 is TGTGCCAGCAGACAGGGGGTAAAACAGCCCCAGCATTTT.

The DNA of the CDR3 is TGCGCCAGCAGCCCGACTAGCGACTACGAGCAGTACTTC. Protein product: CASSPTSDYEQYF. This rearrangement joins TRBV4-1 to TRBJ2-5, with 8 bases that match TRBD2. The end of the DNA fits TRBJ2-7 better, so the J call may be wrong. The CDR3 runs to 13 residues. The germline V gene encodes CDR1 MGHRA and CDR2 YSYEKL.

This clone was seen once. This rearrangement joins TRBV5-4 to TRBJ2-2, with 8 positions matching TRBD2. V dropped 4 bases and J dropped 1; count of bases not matched to a gene: 6. This CDR3 has 16 residues. CDR1 and CDR2 from the germline V gene are SGHNT and YYREEE (reference sequence). The CDR3 DNA reads TGTGCCAGCAGCCGTAGCGGGAAGCAGAACACCGGGGAGCTGTTTTTT. This codes for CASSRSGKQNTGELFF.

The chain uses TRBV6-1 and TRBJ2-3, with TRBD2 matching 8 bases. This CDR3 region has 15 residues. V gave up 6 bases and J gave up 5 bases; unmatched junction bases: 10. From germline, CDR1 is MNHNS and CDR2 SASEGT. CDR3 bases: TGTGCCAGCAGCTCCGGGACTAGGAGGGGAGATACGCAGTATTTT. Protein: CASSSGTRRGDTQYF.

This chain joins TRBV4-1 and TRBJ2-7; 11 nucleotides agree with TRBD2. This CDR3 has 18 residues. The V and J ends lost 4 bases and 3 bases, in that order; junction bases with no gene match: 14. Germline V gene data show CDR1 as MGHRA and CDR2 as YSYEKL. The CDR3 region has the DNA TGCGCCAGCAGCCCAGAACGGACTAGCGGGCCTAAACACTACGAGCAGTACTTC. As protein: CASSPERTSGPKHYEQYF.

This sequence joins TRBV5-4 and TRBJ2-7; tentatively, D is TRBD2 (6 bases). The CDR3 contains 16 residues. Germline V lookup: CDR1 SGHNT, CDR2 YYREEE (reference sequence). V dropped 4 bases and J dropped 5 bases, with 22 bases sitting between them. In DNA, the CDR3 is TGTGCCAGCAGCGCCGGGGGTCCGGGCCCCCTCGACGAGCAGTACTTC. It codes for CASSAGGPGPLDEQYF.

The V and J genes are TRBV5-1 and TRBJ2-7; a weak D match, TRBD2 (5 bases). Trimming shortened V by 3 bases and J by 4 bases, and 14 bases separated the two germline ends. This CDR3 region has 14 residues. Germline V gene lookup returns CDR1 SGHRS and CDR2 YFSETQ. CDR3 DNA: TGCGCCAGCAGCTCCCACGGGGTCCGATACGAGCAGTACTTC. Amino acid sequence: CASSSHGVRYEQYF.

V usage is TRBV30 and J usage is TRBJ1-3, with D uncertain. Near its end, the DNA agrees better with TRBJ2-2, so the J call may be wrong. This CDR3 is 12 amino acids long. The germline gives CDR1 GTSNPN, CDR2 SVGIG (reference sequence). The CDR3 bases are TGTGCCTGGAGGCGATTGGTCGGGGAGCTGTTTTTT. Its translation is CAWRRLVGELFF.

This clone was recorded once. CDR3 sequence (DNA): TGTGCCAGCAGCACTTCAGGGGGCTTCTATGAAAAACTGTTTTTT. Protein product: CASSTSGGFYEKLFF. The chain recombines TRBV7-9 with TRBJ1-4; 8 bases match TRBD1. Trimming at V came to 5 bases and at J to 6 bases, leaving 8 bases not matched to a gene. Germline-derived CDR1 and CDR2 are SEHNR and FQNEAQ (reference sequence). The CDR3 consists of 15 residues.